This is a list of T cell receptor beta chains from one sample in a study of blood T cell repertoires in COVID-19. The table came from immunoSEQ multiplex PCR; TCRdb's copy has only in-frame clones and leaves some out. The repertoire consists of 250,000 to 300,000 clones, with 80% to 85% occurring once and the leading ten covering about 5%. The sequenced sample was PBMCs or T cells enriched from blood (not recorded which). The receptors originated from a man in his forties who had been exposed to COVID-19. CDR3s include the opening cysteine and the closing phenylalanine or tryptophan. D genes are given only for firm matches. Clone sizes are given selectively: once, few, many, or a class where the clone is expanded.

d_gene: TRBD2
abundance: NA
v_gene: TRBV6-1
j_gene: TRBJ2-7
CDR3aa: CASSGASGYEQYF
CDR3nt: TGTGCCAGCAGTGGAGCTAGCGGCTACGAGCAGTACTTC

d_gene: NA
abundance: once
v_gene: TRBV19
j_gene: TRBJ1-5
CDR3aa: CASSITGGEPQHF
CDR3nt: TGTGCCAGTAGTATTACGGGGGGGGAGCCCCAGCATTTT

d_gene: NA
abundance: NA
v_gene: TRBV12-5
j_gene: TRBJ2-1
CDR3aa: CASGLHFSGVNNEQFF
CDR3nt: TGTGCTAGTGGTTTGCACTTTAGCGGAGTTAACAATGAGCAGTTCTTC

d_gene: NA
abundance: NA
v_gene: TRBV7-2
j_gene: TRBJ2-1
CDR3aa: CASSLGGNFNEQFF
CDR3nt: TGTGCCAGCAGCTTAGGAGGGAATTTCAATGAGCAGTTCTTC

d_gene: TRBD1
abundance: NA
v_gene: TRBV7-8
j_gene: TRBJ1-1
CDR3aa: CASSKEQGVEAFF
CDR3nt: TGTGCCAGCAGCAAAGAACAGGGGGTTGAAGCTTTCTTT

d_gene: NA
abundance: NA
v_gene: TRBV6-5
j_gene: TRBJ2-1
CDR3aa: CASRQRPIYNEQFF
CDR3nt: TGTGCCAGCAGGCAGCGGCCGATATACAATGAGCAGTTCTTC

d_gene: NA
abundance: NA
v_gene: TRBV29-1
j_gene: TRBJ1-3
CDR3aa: CSVDEGGNTIYF
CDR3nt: TGCAGCGTTGATGAGGGAGGAAACACCATATATTTT

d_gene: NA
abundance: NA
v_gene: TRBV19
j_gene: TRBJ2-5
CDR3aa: CASSMGSQETQYF
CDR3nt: TGTGCCAGTAGTATGGGCAGCCAAGAGACCCAGTACTTC

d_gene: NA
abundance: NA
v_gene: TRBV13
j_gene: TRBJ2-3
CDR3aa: CASSAQQGPDTQYF
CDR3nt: TGTGCCAGCAGCGCCCAACAGGGCCCAGATACGCAGTATTTT

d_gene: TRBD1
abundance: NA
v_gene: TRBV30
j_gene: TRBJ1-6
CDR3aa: CAWSDRANSPLHF
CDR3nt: TGTGCCTGGAGCGACAGGGCGAATTCACCCCTCCACTTT

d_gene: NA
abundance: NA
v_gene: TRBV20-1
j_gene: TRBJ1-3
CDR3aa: CSASLGARGNTIYF
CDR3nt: TGCAGTGCTAGTCTGGGGGCGCGGGGAAACACCATATATTTT

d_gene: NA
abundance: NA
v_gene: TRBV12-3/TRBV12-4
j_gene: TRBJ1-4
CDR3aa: CASSLFSQSLLFF
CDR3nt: TGTGCCAGCAGTTTATTTTCACAGTCTTTACTGTTTTTT

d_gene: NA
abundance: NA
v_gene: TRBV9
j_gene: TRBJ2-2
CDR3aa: CASSATTSGELFF
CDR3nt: TGTGCCAGCAGCGCCACTACTTCCGGGGAGCTGTTTTTT

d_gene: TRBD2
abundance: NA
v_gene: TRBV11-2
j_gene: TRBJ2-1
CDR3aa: CASSWLAGESSYNEQFF
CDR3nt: TGTGCCAGCAGCTGGCTAGCGGGAGAGAGCTCCTACAATGAGCAGTTCTTC

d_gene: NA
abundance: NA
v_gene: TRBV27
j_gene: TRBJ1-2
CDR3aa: CASTIEGANYGYTF
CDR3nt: TGTGCCAGCACCATAGAGGGGGCTAACTATGGCTACACCTTC

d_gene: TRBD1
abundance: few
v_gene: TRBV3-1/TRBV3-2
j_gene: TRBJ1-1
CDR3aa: CASSRGTAINTEAFF
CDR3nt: TGTGCCAGCAGCCGAGGGACAGCCATTAACACTGAAGCTTTCTTT

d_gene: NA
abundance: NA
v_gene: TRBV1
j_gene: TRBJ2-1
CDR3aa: CTSSPLSVCYNEQFF
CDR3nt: TGCACCAGCAGCCCATTGAGCGTTTGCTACAATGAGCAGTTCTTC

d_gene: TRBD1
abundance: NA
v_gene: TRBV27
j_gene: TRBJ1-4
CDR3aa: CASSGTGTEKLFF
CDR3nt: TGTGCCAGCTCCGGGACAGGGACCGAAAAACTGTTTTTT

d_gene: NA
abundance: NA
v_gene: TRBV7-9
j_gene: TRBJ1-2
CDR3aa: CASSRGTTGYTF
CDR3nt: TGTGCCAGCAGCCGGGGTACGACGGGCTACACCTTC

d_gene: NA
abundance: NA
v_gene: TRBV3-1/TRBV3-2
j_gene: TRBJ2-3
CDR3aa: CASSRTGTDTQYF
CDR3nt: TGTGCCAGCAGCCGGACTGGCACAGATACGCAGTATTTT